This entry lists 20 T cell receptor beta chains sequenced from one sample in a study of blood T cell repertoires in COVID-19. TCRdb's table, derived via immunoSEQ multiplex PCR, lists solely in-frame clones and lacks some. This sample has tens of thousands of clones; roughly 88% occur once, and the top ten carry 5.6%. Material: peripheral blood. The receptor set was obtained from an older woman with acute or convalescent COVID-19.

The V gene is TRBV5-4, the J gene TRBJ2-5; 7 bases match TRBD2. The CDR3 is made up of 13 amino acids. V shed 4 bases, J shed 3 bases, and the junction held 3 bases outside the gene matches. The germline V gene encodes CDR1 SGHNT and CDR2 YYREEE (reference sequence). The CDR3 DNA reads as TGTGCCAGCAGCCGAGGGAGGGAAGAGACCCAGTACTTC. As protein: CASSRGREETQYF.

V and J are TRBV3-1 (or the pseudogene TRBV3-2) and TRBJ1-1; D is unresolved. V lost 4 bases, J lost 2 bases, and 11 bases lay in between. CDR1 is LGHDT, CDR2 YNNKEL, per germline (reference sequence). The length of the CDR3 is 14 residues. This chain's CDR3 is CASSPPHLNTEAFF. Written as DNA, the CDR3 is TGTGCCAGCAGCCCCCCACACCTTAACACTGAAGCTTTCTTT.

The CDR3 loop is CASSPQGLYTEAFF. The CDR3 DNA sequence: TGCGCCAGCAGTCCACAGGGGTTATACACTGAAGCTTTCTTT. The chain couples TRBV10-1 to TRBJ1-1, with 7 positions matching TRBD1. The junction had 6 bases not matched to a gene; V was cut back by 5 bases and J by 3 bases. In germline, CDR1 is WNHNN, CDR2 SYGVQD (reference sequence). The CDR3 sequence is 14 residues long.

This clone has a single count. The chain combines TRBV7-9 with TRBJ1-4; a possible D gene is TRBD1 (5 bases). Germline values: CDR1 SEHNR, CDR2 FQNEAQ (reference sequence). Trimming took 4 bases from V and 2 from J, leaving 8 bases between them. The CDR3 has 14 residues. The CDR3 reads CASSSDITNEKLFF. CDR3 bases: TGTGCCAGCAGCTCGGACATTACTAATGAAAAACTGTTTTTT.

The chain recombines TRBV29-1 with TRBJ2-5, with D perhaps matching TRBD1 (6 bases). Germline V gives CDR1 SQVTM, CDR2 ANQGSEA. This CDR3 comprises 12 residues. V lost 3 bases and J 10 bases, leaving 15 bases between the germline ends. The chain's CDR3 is CSVDGDTANQYF. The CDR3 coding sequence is TGCAGCGTTGATGGGGACACAGCGAACCAGTACTTC.

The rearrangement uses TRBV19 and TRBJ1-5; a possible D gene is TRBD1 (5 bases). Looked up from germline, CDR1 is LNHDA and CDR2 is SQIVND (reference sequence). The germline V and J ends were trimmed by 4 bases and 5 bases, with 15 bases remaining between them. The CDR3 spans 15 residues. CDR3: CASSKATDRYQPQHF. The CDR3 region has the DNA TGTGCCAGTAGTAAAGCGACAGACCGATATCAGCCCCAGCATTTT.

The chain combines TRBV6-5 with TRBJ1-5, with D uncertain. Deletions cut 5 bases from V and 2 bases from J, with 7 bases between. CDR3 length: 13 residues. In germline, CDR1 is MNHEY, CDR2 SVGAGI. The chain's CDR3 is CASSISGNQPQHF. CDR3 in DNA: TGTGCCAGCAGTATCTCAGGCAATCAGCCCCAGCATTTT.

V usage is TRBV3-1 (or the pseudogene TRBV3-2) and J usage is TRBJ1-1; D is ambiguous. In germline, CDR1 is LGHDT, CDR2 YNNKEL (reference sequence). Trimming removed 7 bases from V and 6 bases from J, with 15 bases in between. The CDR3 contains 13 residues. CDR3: CASTRVRESEAFF. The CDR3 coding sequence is TGTGCCAGCACCAGAGTGAGGGAATCTGAAGCTTTCTTT.

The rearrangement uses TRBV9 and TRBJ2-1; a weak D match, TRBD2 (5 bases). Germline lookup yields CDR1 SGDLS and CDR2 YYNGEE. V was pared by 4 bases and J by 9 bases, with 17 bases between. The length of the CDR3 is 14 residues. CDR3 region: CASSPRSLAGEQFF. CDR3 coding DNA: TGTGCCAGCAGCCCCAGGAGTCTGGCGGGTGAGCAGTTCTTC.

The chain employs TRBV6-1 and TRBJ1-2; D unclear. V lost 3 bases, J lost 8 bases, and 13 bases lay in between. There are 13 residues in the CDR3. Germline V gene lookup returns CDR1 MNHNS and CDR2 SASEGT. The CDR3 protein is CASSDRFTMGYTF. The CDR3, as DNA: TGTGCCAGCAGTGACAGGTTTACGATGGGCTACACCTTC.

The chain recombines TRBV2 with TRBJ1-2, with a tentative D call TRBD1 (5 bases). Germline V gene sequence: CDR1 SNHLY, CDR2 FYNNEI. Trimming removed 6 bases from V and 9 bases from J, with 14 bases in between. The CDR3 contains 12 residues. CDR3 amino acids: CASSWGLSSYTF. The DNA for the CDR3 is TGTGCCAGCAGCTGGGGCTTGTCTAGCTACACCTTC.

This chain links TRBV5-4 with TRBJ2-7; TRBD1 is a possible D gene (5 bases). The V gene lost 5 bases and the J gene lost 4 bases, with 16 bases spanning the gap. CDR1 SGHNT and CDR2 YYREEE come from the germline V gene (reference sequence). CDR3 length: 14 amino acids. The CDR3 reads CASRSGNDPYEQYF. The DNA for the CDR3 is TGTGCCAGCAGATCAGGGAACGACCCTTACGAGCAGTACTTC. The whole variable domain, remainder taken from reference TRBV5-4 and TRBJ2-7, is ETGVTQSPTHLIKTRGQQVTLRCSSQSGHNTVSWYQQALGQGPQFIFQYYREEENGRGNFPPRFSGLQFPNYSSELNVNALELDDSALYLCASRSGNDPYEQYFGPGTRLTVT.

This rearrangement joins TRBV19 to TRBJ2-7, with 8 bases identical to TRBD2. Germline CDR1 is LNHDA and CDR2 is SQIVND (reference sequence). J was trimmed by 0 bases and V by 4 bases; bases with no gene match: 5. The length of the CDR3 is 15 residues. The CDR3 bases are TGTGCCAGTAGTACGGGGGGGATCTCCTCCTACGAGCAGTACTTC. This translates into CASSTGGISSYEQYF.

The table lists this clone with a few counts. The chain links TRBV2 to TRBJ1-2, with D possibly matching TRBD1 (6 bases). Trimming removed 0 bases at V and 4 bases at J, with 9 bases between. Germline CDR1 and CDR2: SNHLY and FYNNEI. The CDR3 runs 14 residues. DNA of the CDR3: TGTGCCAGCAGTGAAGCTCGACAGGTCTATGGCTACACCTTC. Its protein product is CASSEARQVYGYTF. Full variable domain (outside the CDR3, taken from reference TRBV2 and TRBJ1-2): EPEVTQTPSHQVTQMGQEVILRCVPISNHLYFYWYRQILGQKVEFLVSFYNNEISEKSEIFDDQFSVERPDGSNFTLKIRSTKLEDSAMYFCASSEARQVYGYTFGSGTRLTVV.

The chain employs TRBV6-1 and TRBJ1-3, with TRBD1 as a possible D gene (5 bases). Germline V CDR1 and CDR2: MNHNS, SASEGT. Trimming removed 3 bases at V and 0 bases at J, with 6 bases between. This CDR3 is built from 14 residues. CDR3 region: CASSDGASGNTIYF. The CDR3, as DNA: TGTGCCAGCAGTGATGGGGCCTCTGGAAACACCATATATTTT.

CDR3 amino acids: CASSPVRGDTEAFF. CDR3 DNA: TGTGCCAGCAGCCCCGTACGGGGGGACACTGAAGCTTTCTTT. V usage is TRBV4-2 and J usage is TRBJ1-1; TRBD1 might be the D (5 bases). Germline V gene lookup returns CDR1 LGHNA and CDR2 YNFKEQ. The CDR3 has 14 residues. Between the trimmed V and J ends, which lost 4 bases and 3 bases, there was a span of 12 bases.

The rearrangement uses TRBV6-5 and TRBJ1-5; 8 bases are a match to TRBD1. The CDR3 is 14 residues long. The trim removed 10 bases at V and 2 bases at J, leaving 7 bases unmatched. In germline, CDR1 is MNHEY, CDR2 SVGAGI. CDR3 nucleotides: TGTGCCACCTTGGACAGGGCAGGCAATCAGCCCCAGCATTTT. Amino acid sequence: CATLDRAGNQPQHF.

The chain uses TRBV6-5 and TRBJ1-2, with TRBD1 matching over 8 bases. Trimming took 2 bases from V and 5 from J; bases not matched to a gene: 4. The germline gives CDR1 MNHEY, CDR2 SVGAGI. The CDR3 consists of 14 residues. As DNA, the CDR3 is TGTGCCAGCAGTTACGATCAGGGGGCATATGGCTACACCTTC. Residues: CASSYDQGAYGYTF.

The CDR3 nucleotides are TGTGCCAGCAGCTTCTTAGGGGCAGGGGGAAGTCCCTACGAGCAGTACTTC. This codes for CASSFLGAGGSPYEQYF. The J gene is TRBJ2-7, the V gene TRBV5-5, with 7 nucleotides matching TRBD1. J gave up 2 bases and V 2 bases, and 13 bases lay outside the gene matches. The CDR3 extends over 17 amino acids. Germline V gives CDR1 SGHKS, CDR2 YYEKEE (reference sequence).

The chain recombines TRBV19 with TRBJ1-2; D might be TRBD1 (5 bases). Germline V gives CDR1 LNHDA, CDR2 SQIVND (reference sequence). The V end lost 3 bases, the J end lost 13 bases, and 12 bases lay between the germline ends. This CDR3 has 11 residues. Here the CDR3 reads CASSIDRLATF. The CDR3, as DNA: TGTGCCAGTAGTATCGACAGACTTGCCACCTTC.